The 29 T cell receptor beta chains in this list originate from one sample, sequenced in a study of blood T cell repertoires in COVID-19. Repertoires were generated with immunoSEQ multiplex PCR, while TCRdb's copy carries only in-frame clones and drops some. The sample yields approximately 150,000 clones, about 84% seen once. The sample comprised PBMCs or T cells enriched from blood (not recorded which). The receptors here all came from a man aged 40-50 years who had recovered from COVID-19.

This clone was detected only once. CDR3 loop: CASSEGVVSNQPQHF. CDR3 DNA sequence: TGTGCCAGCAGTGAAGGAGTAGTTAGCAATCAGCCCCAGCATTTT. The V and J genes are TRBV6-1 and TRBJ1-5; D uncertain. Germline lookup yields CDR1 MNHNS and CDR2 SASEGT. The CDR3 is made up of 15 amino acids. V was clipped by 1 base and J by 0 bases, with 7 bases between them.

In its sample, this clone is medium-sized. The chain combines TRBV15 with TRBJ2-3, with TRBD1 as a possible D gene (6 bases). The germline V and J ends were trimmed by 5 bases and 6 bases, with 15 bases remaining between them. This CDR3 has 14 amino acids. CDR1 and CDR2 (germline): LNHNV, YYDKDF (reference sequence). The CDR3 nucleotides are TGTGCCACCAGCGGGACAACGGTCCGGGATACGCAGTATTTT. Translated, it gives CATSGTTVRDTQYF.

The sample holds a few counts of this clone. The rearrangement links TRBV7-3 to TRBJ2-7; no clear D. CDR3 size: 13 residues. Germline V CDR1 and CDR2: SGHTA, FQGTGA. Trimming cost V 5 bases and J 2 bases, with 10 bases left between them. The CDR3 protein is CASSQTQTYEQYF. CDR3 coding DNA: TGTGCCAGCAGCCAGACTCAAACCTACGAGCAGTACTTC.

In DNA, the CDR3 is TGTGCCAGCGGGCGGGGGTCAAAGACCCAGTACTTC. This gives the protein CASGRGSKTQYF. The chain uses TRBV7-9 and TRBJ2-5; TRBD2 matches 7 bases. Looked up from germline, CDR1 is SEHNR and CDR2 is FQNEAQ (reference sequence). V was clipped by 8 bases and J by 6 bases; unmatched bases: 6. The length of the CDR3 is 12 residues.

This clone appeared a few times. The chain has TRBV9 and TRBJ2-3; 10 bases are a match to TRBD2. V lost 4 bases to trimming and J lost 0 bases; unmatched junction nucleotides: 8. This CDR3 has 17 residues. Germline CDR1 and CDR2: SGDLS and YYNGEE. The CDR3 region is CASSLFGAGGSTDTQYF. In nucleotides, the CDR3 is TGTGCCAGCAGCCTTTTTGGAGCGGGGGGGAGCACAGATACGCAGTATTTT.

This clone occurred once. The genes are TRBV14 and TRBJ1-6; D is perhaps TRBD1 (6 bases). The CDR3 extends over 13 amino acids. The ends were cut back, 4 bases at V and 8 bases at J, with 9 bases in the middle. Germline V gives CDR1 SGHDN, CDR2 FVKESK. The CDR3 sequence: CASSLRTDSPLHF. CDR3 sequence (DNA): TGTGCCAGCAGCCTCCGGACAGATTCACCCCTCCACTTT. Full variable domain (rest looked up from reference TRBV14 and TRBJ1-6): EAGVTQFPSHSVIEKGQTVTLRCDPISGHDNLYWYRRVMGKEIKFLLHFVKESKQDESGMPNNRFLAERTGGTYSTLKVQPAELEDSGVYFCASSLRTDSPLHFGNGTRLTVT.

The CDR3 spells CASSEGGGTDTQYF. CDR3 DNA: TGTGCCAGCAGCGAGGGGGGGGGCACAGATACGCAGTATTTT. The chain combines TRBV5-6 with TRBJ2-3, with a tentative D call TRBD2 (7 bases). V gave up 4 bases and J gave up 1 base, with 10 bases separating them. The CDR3 consists of 14 residues. Germline CDR1 SGHDT, CDR2 YYEEEE.

The CDR3 nucleotides read TGTGCCAGCAGCTTACGAAGCGGGGGCAACTACGAGCAGTACTTC. It is translated as CASSLRSGGNYEQYF. This chain links TRBV11-3 with TRBJ2-7; 8 nucleotides line up with TRBD2. CDR1 and CDR2 (germline): SGHNT, YENEEA. The CDR3 has 15 residues. The V and J ends lost 2 bases and 3 bases, in that order; junction bases with no gene match: 6.

The chain is built from TRBV10-2 and TRBJ2-2, with 8 nucleotides matching TRBD2. CDR1 and CDR2 from the germline V gene are WSHSY and SAAADI. The V and J ends lost 3 bases and 3 bases, in that order; junction bases with no gene match: 6. The CDR3 covers 16 residues. The CDR3 nucleotides read TGCGCCAGCAGTGAACTCGGGGGGGCCGACACCGGGGAGCTGTTTTTT. Its protein product is CASSELGGADTGELFF.

This clone was detected only a few times. This chain joins TRBV5-1 and TRBJ2-7, with D possibly TRBD1 on 6 matching bases. V lost 4 bases to trimming and J lost 1 base, with 9 bases between them. Germline assignment: CDR1 SGHRS and CDR2 YFSETQ. The CDR3 is 13 amino acids. CDR3 coding DNA: TGCGCCAGCAGCCCAGGGGATTCCTACGAGCAGTACGTC. Its protein is CASSPGDSYEQYV.

The V call is TRBV3-1 (or the pseudogene TRBV3-2), the J call TRBJ2-3, with TRBD2 matching 7 bases. The germline V gene encodes CDR1 LGHDT and CDR2 YNNKEL (reference sequence). There are 16 residues in the CDR3. The V segment lost 1 base and the J segment 2 bases; nucleotides outside the gene matches: 6. The CDR3: CASSQAPGGFTDTQYF. The CDR3 DNA is TGTGCCAGCAGCCAAGCGCCGGGGGGATTCACAGATACGCAGTATTTT.

This chain links TRBV2 with TRBJ1-1, with D maybe TRBD1 (6 bases). Germline V CDR1 and CDR2: SNHLY, FYNNEI. This CDR3 has 13 residues. V was clipped by 6 bases and J by 8 bases, with 16 bases between them. The CDR3 nucleotides read TGTGCCAGCAGCGCCGATCCTACAGGGGAAGCTTTCTTT. Translation gives CASSADPTGEAFF.

This clone was counted at least ten times. The rearrangement links TRBV21-1 to TRBJ1-1; the table names TRBD1, a call not compared with the DNA. TRBV21-1 constitutes a pseudogene. The CDR3 is 12 amino acids. The CDR3 DNA follows: TGTGCCCTCCGAGGACAGGGAACTGAAGCTTTCTTT. Translated, it gives CALRGQGTEAFF.

This clone was found a few times. CDR3 coding DNA: TGTGCCAGCAGCTTGGCCGGTCAACCCCAGAACACTGAAGCTTTCTTT. It codes for CASSLAGQPQNTEAFF. This chain links TRBV5-4 with TRBJ1-1, with unresolved D. V was trimmed by 0 bases and J by 1 base, leaving 13 bases between them. From germline, CDR1 is SGHNT and CDR2 YYREEE (reference sequence). This CDR3 is 16 amino acids long. Looking up the rest from reference TRBV5-4 and TRBJ1-1 gives the full variable domain: ETGVTQSPTHLIKTRGQQVTLRCSSQSGHNTVSWYQQALGQGPQFIFQYYREEENGRGNFPPRFSGLQFPNYSSELNVNALELDDSALYLCASSLAGQPQNTEAFFGQGTRLTVV.

The V gene is TRBV19, the J gene TRBJ2-3, with 11 positions matching TRBD2. The V gene end was trimmed by 6 bases and the J gene end by 1 base; junction bases not matched to a gene: 3. The CDR3 sequence is 15 residues long. Germline V gene sequence: CDR1 LNHDA, CDR2 SQIVND (reference sequence). CDR3 sequence reads: CASRKTSGGTDTQYF. CDR3 nucleotides: TGTGCCAGTAGAAAGACTAGCGGGGGCACAGATACGCAGTATTTT.

The chain uses TRBV2 and TRBJ1-6, with TRBD1 matching over 8 bases. Germline values: CDR1 SNHLY, CDR2 FYNNEI. The CDR3 extends over 17 amino acids. V gave up 6 bases and J gave up 14 bases; unmatched junction bases: 21. This CDR3 reads CASSVFGHLDRDESLHF. The CDR3, as DNA: TGTGCCAGCAGCGTTTTTGGCCACCTGGACAGGGATGAGTCCCTCCACTTT.

The gene calls are TRBV6-2 or TRBV6-3 and TRBJ1-4, with 9 bases that match TRBD1. The length of the CDR3 is 15 residues. Unmatched junction bases numbered 17, after V lost 6 bases and J lost 15 bases. Germline V gene sequence: CDR1 MNHEY, CDR2 SVGEGT. The CDR3 loop reads CASSFPGTGRGMLFF. DNA for the CDR3: TGTGCCAGCAGCTTTCCCGGGACAGGGAGGGGTATGTTGTTTTTT.

The genes are TRBV5-5 and TRBJ2-1; D might be TRBD1 (6 bases). Germline values: CDR1 SGHKS, CDR2 YYEKEE (reference sequence). Trimming removed 3 bases from V and 2 bases from J, with 12 bases in between. The CDR3 covers 15 residues. This CDR3 is CASSYRDIPYNEQFF. The CDR3 DNA follows: TGTGCCAGCAGCTACCGGGACATCCCCTACAATGAGCAGTTCTTC.

V and J are TRBV5-1 and TRBJ2-3, with a possible D match to TRBD2 (6 bases). The germline gives CDR1 SGHRS, CDR2 YFSETQ. The CDR3 runs 16 residues. Between the trimmed V and J ends, which lost 1 base and 3 bases, there was a span of 15 bases. Here the CDR3 DNA reads TGCGCCAGCAGCTTGAACGGGCGGGGTAGAACAGATACGCAGTATTTT. Translated: CASSLNGRGRTDTQYF.

The rearrangement uses TRBV19 and TRBJ1-5; D uncertain. Trimming stripped 5 bases from V and 6 bases from J, with 17 bases between. Germline assignment: CDR1 LNHDA and CDR2 SQIVND (reference sequence). CDR3 length: 15 residues. The CDR3 nucleotides read TGTGCCAGTAGTCCCGCGGGTGGGGTAGGTCAGCCCCAGCATTTT. This codes for CASSPAGGVGQPQHF.

The chain couples TRBV27 to TRBJ1-1; D gene uncertain. CDR1 MNHEY and CDR2 SMNVEV come from the germline V gene (reference sequence). This CDR3 contains 15 residues. V was trimmed by 6 bases and J by 1 base, leaving 15 bases between them. In nucleotides, the CDR3 is TGTGCCAGCAGGGTGGGCCGCCTGACGAACACTGAAGCTTTCTTT. Residues: CASRVGRLTNTEAFF.

The rearrangement uses TRBV7-2 and TRBJ2-4, with TRBD1 as a possible D gene (5 bases). In germline, CDR1 is SGHTA, CDR2 FQGNSA. The germline V and J ends were trimmed by 2 bases and 4 bases, with 9 bases remaining between them. This CDR3 has 14 amino acids. The CDR3 DNA sequence: TGTGCCAGCAGCTTATCATCAGGGAAAAACATTCAGTACTTC. The encoded protein is CASSLSSGKNIQYF.

The rearrangement uses TRBV6-6 and TRBJ2-4, with D perhaps matching TRBD1 (5 bases). Germline CDR1 is MNHNY and CDR2 is SVGAGI (reference sequence). Deletions cut 6 bases from V and 1 base from J, with 10 bases between. The CDR3 has 14 amino acids. In DNA, the CDR3 is TGTGCCAGCAGAGAAAGGGGCGCCAAAAACATTCAGTACTTC. This codes for CASRERGAKNIQYF.

The chain uses TRBV19 and TRBJ1-1; 12 positions agree with TRBD1. Germline lookup yields CDR1 LNHDA and CDR2 SQIVND (reference sequence). The CDR3 totals 17 residues. The V and J ends lost 7 bases and 1 base, in that order; junction bases with no gene match: 10. Here the CDR3 DNA reads TGTGCCAGTAATACGGGACAGGGGGCGATCAAGAACACTGAAGCTTTCTTT. It specifies CASNTGQGAIKNTEAFF.

This chain links TRBV9 with TRBJ1-5; perhaps TRBD1 as D (6 bases). V was trimmed by 4 bases and J by 7 bases, leaving 15 bases between them. The CDR3 is 14 amino acids. CDR1 SGDLS and CDR2 YYNGEE come from the germline V gene. DNA of the CDR3: TGTGCCAGCAGCCCTGGGGGGGGCCACCAGCCCCAGCATTTT. Translation gives CASSPGGGHQPQHF.

This chain uses TRBV13 with TRBJ1-1; perhaps TRBD1 as D (6 bases). Germline CDR1 is PRHDT and CDR2 is FYEKMQ (reference sequence). The CDR3 runs 14 residues. V was cut by 5 bases and J by 0 bases, with 10 bases left in between. In DNA, the CDR3 is TGTGCCAGCAGCGTCGGACAGATGAACACTGAAGCTTTCTTT. This sequence encodes CASSVGQMNTEAFF.

The chain has TRBV12-3 or TRBV12-4 and TRBJ1-1; TRBD1 matches at 8 bases. The junction had 8 bases not matched to a gene; V was cut back by 6 bases and J by 11 bases. The CDR3 length is 12 residues. CDR3 region: CASSPLTGEAFF. In DNA form, the CDR3 reads TGTGCCAGCAGCCCACTGACAGGGGAGGCTTTCTTT.

This clone was seen a single time. V is TRBV19 and J is TRBJ2-3; TRBD1 agrees at 7 bases. The CDR3 sequence is 15 residues long. In germline, CDR1 is LNHDA, CDR2 SQIVND (reference sequence). Germline trimming cut 3 bases from V and 8 bases from J; bases unmatched to any gene: 11. The CDR3 protein is CASSILKGTVGTQYF. The CDR3 DNA is TGTGCCAGTAGTATCCTCAAAGGGACAGTTGGTACGCAGTATTTT.

This clone was counted between two and nine times. J is TRBJ2-2 and V is TRBV6-5; D is uncertain. This CDR3 spans 15 amino acids. The germline V gene encodes CDR1 MNHEY and CDR2 SVGAGI. With 0 bases removed from V and 2 bases from J, the gap between germline ends came to 7 bases. CDR3 in DNA: TGTGCCAGCAGTTACTCGCCGGTCAACACCGGGGAGCTGTTTTTT. This gives the protein CASSYSPVNTGELFF.